This is a list of T cell receptor beta chains from one sample in a study of cytotoxic CD8 clonotypes in ibrutinib-treated CLL. Some clones are missing from TCRdb's copy, which holds only in-frame ones; the method was immunoSEQ multiplex PCR. The profile covers roughly 170,000 clones, with 84% appearing a single time and under 5.5% taken by the ten largest. Sequenced material: PBMCs, taken after 24 months of ibrutinib treatment. The receptors were gathered from a human donor with chronic lymphocytic leukemia. CDR3s include the opening cysteine and the closing phenylalanine or tryptophan. D genes are given only for firm matches. Size is omitted from some rows. Given values are once, few, many or a class for expanded clones.

CDR3 protein: CASSMEGGTGANVLTF
CDR3 DNA: TGTGCCAGTAGTATGGAAGGGGGGACTGGGGCCAACGTCCTGACTTTC
clone size: few
J gene: TRBJ2-6
D gene: .
V gene: TRBV19

CDR3 protein: CASSQPDSTSGYTF
CDR3 DNA: TGTGCCAGCAGCCAACCGGACAGTACTAGTGGCTACACCTTC
clone size: .
J gene: TRBJ1-2
D gene: .
V gene: TRBV4-2

CDR3 protein: CSVAGLGNNEQFF
CDR3 DNA: TGCAGCGTGGCGGGACTGGGGAACAATGAGCAGTTCTTC
clone size: .
J gene: TRBJ2-1
D gene: .
V gene: TRBV29-1

CDR3 protein: CASSAGVATPLHF
CDR3 DNA: TGTGCCAGCAGTGCGGGGGTTGCGACACCCCTCCACTTT
clone size: .
J gene: TRBJ1-6
D gene: .
V gene: TRBV6-4

CDR3 protein: CASSYSGRVGSYGYTF
CDR3 DNA: TGTGCCAGCAGTTACTCGGGCAGGGTGGGTAGCTATGGCTACACCTTC
clone size: .
J gene: TRBJ1-2
D gene: .
V gene: TRBV6-5

CDR3 protein: CSVEDPPYEQYF
CDR3 DNA: TGCAGCGTTGAAGATCCGCCATACGAGCAGTACTTC
clone size: .
J gene: TRBJ2-7
D gene: .
V gene: TRBV29-1

CDR3 protein: CASRDFDYGYTF
CDR3 DNA: TGTGCCAGCAGGGACTTTGACTATGGCTACACCTTC
clone size: .
J gene: TRBJ1-2
D gene: .
V gene: TRBV4-2

CDR3 protein: CASSLRGDGTDTQYF
CDR3 DNA: TGCGCCAGCAGCTTGCGGGGCGATGGCACAGATACGCAGTATTTT
clone size: .
J gene: TRBJ2-3
D gene: .
V gene: TRBV5-1

CDR3 protein: CATLSGAGDNEKLFF
CDR3 DNA: TGTGCCACGCTGAGTGGGGCGGGAGATAATGAAAAACTGTTTTTT
clone size: .
J gene: TRBJ1-4
D gene: .
V gene: TRBV6-5

CDR3 protein: CASSPLFYGYTF
CDR3 DNA: TGTGCCAGCAGTCCCCTTTTCTATGGCTACACCTTC
clone size: .
J gene: TRBJ1-2
D gene: .
V gene: TRBV28

CDR3 protein: CASSSTGGLYNEQFF
CDR3 DNA: TGTGCCAGCAGCTCGACGGGGGGACTCTACAATGAGCAGTTCTTC
clone size: .
J gene: TRBJ2-1
D gene: TRBD2
V gene: TRBV5-6

CDR3 protein: CASSTGFSPGTQYF
CDR3 DNA: TGCGCCAGCAGCACAGGGTTCTCGCCGGGTACGCAGTATTTT
clone size: .
J gene: TRBJ2-3
D gene: .
V gene: TRBV5-1

CDR3 protein: CASSGRGAYEQYF
CDR3 DNA: TGTGCCAGCAGTGGCCGAGGCGCTTACGAGCAGTACTTC
clone size: once
J gene: TRBJ2-7
D gene: .
V gene: TRBV28

CDR3 protein: CASSFPYNEQFF
CDR3 DNA: TGTGCCAGCAGCTTTCCCTACAATGAGCAGTTCTTC
clone size: .
J gene: TRBJ2-1
D gene: .
V gene: TRBV7-2

CDR3 protein: CASSAGTENYGYTF
CDR3 DNA: TGTGCCAGCAGTGCGGGGACCGAGAACTATGGCTACACCTTC
clone size: .
J gene: TRBJ1-2
D gene: .
V gene: TRBV2

CDR3 protein: CAWSVIRRWVAFF
CDR3 DNA: TGTGCCTGGAGTGTAATCAGGCGGTGGGTGGCTTTCTTT
clone size: few
J gene: TRBJ1-1
D gene: .
V gene: TRBV30

CDR3 protein: CASSLGDSYANEKLFF
CDR3 DNA: TGTGCCAGCAGCTTAGGTGACTCGTACGCTAATGAAAAACTGTTTTTT
clone size: .
J gene: TRBJ1-4
D gene: .
V gene: TRBV11-1

CDR3 protein: CASSAGPGHTEAFF
CDR3 DNA: TGTGCCAGCAGCGCAGGACCCGGTCACACTGAAGCTTTCTTT
clone size: .
J gene: TRBJ1-1
D gene: .
V gene: TRBV7-3

CDR3 protein: CASKGRAWDSGAYNEQFF
CDR3 DNA: TGTGCCAGTAAGGGAAGGGCGTGGGACTCAGGCGCCTACAATGAGCAGTTCTTC
clone size: .
J gene: TRBJ2-1
D gene: .
V gene: TRBV19

CDR3 protein: CASSSGQNSYGYTF
CDR3 DNA: TGCGCCAGCAGCAGCGGACAGAACTCGTATGGCTACACCTTC
clone size: .
J gene: TRBJ1-2
D gene: .
V gene: TRBV5-1

CDR3 protein: CASTPRSGRWDTQYF
CDR3 DNA: TGTGCCAGCACCCCTCGGAGCGGGAGATGGGATACGCAGTATTTT
clone size: .
J gene: TRBJ2-3
D gene: TRBD2
V gene: TRBV6-5

CDR3 protein: CARDIPYEQYF
CDR3 DNA: TGTGCCAGAGATATCCCCTACGAGCAGTACTTC
clone size: .
J gene: TRBJ2-7
D gene: .
V gene: TRBV6-1

CDR3 protein: CASSYMNTDTQYF
CDR3 DNA: TGTGCCAGCAGTTATATGAACACAGATACGCAGTATTTT
clone size: .
J gene: TRBJ2-3
D gene: .
V gene: TRBV6-6

CDR3 protein: CASSPRDRGVYEQYF
CDR3 DNA: TGTGCCAGCAGCCCCCGGGACAGGGGGGTCTACGAGCAGTACTTC
clone size: .
J gene: TRBJ2-7
D gene: TRBD1
V gene: TRBV7-9

CDR3 protein: CASSQGLHEQYF
CDR3 DNA: TGTGCCAGCAGCCAAGGACTCCACGAGCAGTACTTC
clone size: .
J gene: TRBJ2-7
D gene: .
V gene: TRBV11-2

CDR3 protein: CASREPGGFGYGYTF
CDR3 DNA: TGTGCCAGCAGGGAACCGGGGGGGTTTGGCTATGGCTACACCTTC
clone size: .
J gene: TRBJ1-2
D gene: .
V gene: TRBV6-5

CDR3 protein: CASSVEAGADTQYF
CDR3 DNA: TGTGCCAGCAGCGTAGAAGCAGGGGCAGATACGCAGTATTTT
clone size: .
J gene: TRBJ2-3
D gene: .
V gene: TRBV9

CDR3 protein: CASSSWDRTEAFF
CDR3 DNA: TGTGCCAGCAGCTCCTGGGACAGGACTGAAGCTTTCTTT
clone size: .
J gene: TRBJ1-1
D gene: TRBD1
V gene: TRBV5-4

CDR3 protein: CASSKGNTEAFF
CDR3 DNA: TGTGCCAGCAGCAAAGGGAACACTGAAGCTTTCTTT
clone size: once
J gene: TRBJ1-1
D gene: .
V gene: TRBV7-9

CDR3 protein: CASSLSPTGANTGELFF
CDR3 DNA: TGTGCCAGCAGCTTATCCCCGACAGGGGCTAACACCGGGGAGCTGTTTTTT
clone size: .
J gene: TRBJ2-2
D gene: TRBD1
V gene: TRBV7-2

CDR3 protein: CASSLSRQGRNEKLFF
CDR3 DNA: TGTGCCAGCAGCTTATCCCGACAGGGAAGAAATGAAAAACTGTTTTTT
clone size: .
J gene: TRBJ1-4
D gene: TRBD1
V gene: TRBV7-6

CDR3 protein: CASSLVGAGGRTGELFF
CDR3 DNA: TGTGCCAGCAGCTTAGTCGGGGCAGGGGGACGCACCGGGGAGCTGTTTTTT
clone size: .
J gene: TRBJ2-2
D gene: TRBD1
V gene: TRBV11-2

CDR3 protein: CSVDLYGYTF
CDR3 DNA: TGCAGCGTTGACCTGTATGGCTACACCTTC
clone size: few
J gene: TRBJ1-2
D gene: .
V gene: TRBV29-1

CDR3 protein: CASSPSRAGRGNSPLHF
CDR3 DNA: TGTGCCAGTAGTCCTAGCCGAGCAGGGAGGGGAAATTCACCCCTCCACTTT
clone size: once
J gene: TRBJ1-6
D gene: .
V gene: TRBV19

CDR3 protein: CASSQNLGQGGDTQYF
CDR3 DNA: TGTGCCAGCAGCCAGAACCTTGGACAGGGTGGAGATACGCAGTATTTT
clone size: .
J gene: TRBJ2-3
D gene: TRBD1
V gene: TRBV11-2

CDR3 protein: CASSPRTFYEQYF
CDR3 DNA: TGTGCCAGCAGTCCTCGGACTTTCTACGAGCAGTACTTC
clone size: .
J gene: TRBJ2-7
D gene: .
V gene: TRBV6-5